These 14 T cell receptor beta chains came from one sample sequenced in a study of cytomegalovirus exposure and HLA in healthy donors (dated by TCRdb to 2015 to 2018). Library preparation was by the immunoSEQ multiplex PCR assay. For the multiplex PCR, a mixture combining 60 forward primers for TCR Vbeta segments and 13 reverse primers for TCR Jbeta segments was used. This immuneACCESS table, as held by TCRdb, lists in-frame sequences with V and J called but not all clones. Of the missing ones, under half trace to an unresolved V gene in checked studies; the others have no known cause. This sample lists a few hundred thousand clones; approximately 80% were detected once. The ten biggest clones cover just over 1.4% of the sample. Sequenced: PBMCs. The receptors were gathered from a girl aged 10-17 years in good health and CMV-seronegative.

The chain links TRBV13 to TRBJ2-3; 8 nucleotides align to TRBD2. This CDR3 contains 16 residues. The J segment lost 1 base and the V segment lost 0 bases, leaving 3 bases of the junction unmatched. CDR1 and CDR2 from the germline V gene are PRHDT and FYEKMQ (reference sequence). The CDR3 DNA is TGTGCCAGCAGCTTAGGCCTGACTAGCGGCACAGATACGCAGTATTTT. As protein: CASSLGLTSGTDTQYF.

The rearrangement uses TRBV30 and TRBJ1-1, with D perhaps matching TRBD1 (5 bases). Trimming removed 4 bases from V and 2 bases from J, with 11 bases in between. Germline V gives CDR1 GTSNPN, CDR2 SVGIG (reference sequence). The length of the CDR3 is 13 residues. The CDR3 is CAWKSGLNTEAFF. The CDR3 coding sequence is TGTGCCTGGAAGTCAGGGTTAAACACTGAAGCTTTCTTT.

The rearrangement uses TRBV6-1 and TRBJ2-7; 7 bases are shared with TRBD2. V was clipped by 1 base and J by 3 bases; unmatched bases: 12. CDR1 is MNHNS, CDR2 SASEGT, per germline. CDR3 length: 17 residues. CDR3 coding DNA: TGTGCCAGCAGTGAAGTGCCCCCCGGACTAGGGATCTACGAGCAGTACTTC. Its protein product is CASSEVPPGLGIYEQYF.

The rearrangement links TRBV28 to TRBJ1-2; D gene ambiguous. Trimming cost V 6 bases and J 2 bases, with 10 bases left between them. Germline V gene lookup returns CDR1 MDHEN and CDR2 SYDVKM. This CDR3 spans 13 amino acids. The chain's CDR3 is CASSGGFNYGYTF. As DNA, the CDR3 is TGTGCCAGCAGCGGTGGTTTCAACTATGGCTACACCTTC.

This chain connects TRBV11-1 to TRBJ1-1; D may be TRBD1 (6 bases). The CDR3 contains 15 residues. With 2 bases removed from V and 5 bases from J, the gap between germline ends came to 15 bases. CDR1 is SGHAT and CDR2 is FQDESV in the germline V gene (reference sequence). The CDR3 reads CASSLIGATGTEAFF. The CDR3 DNA follows: TGTGCCAGCAGCTTAATAGGAGCGACAGGAACTGAAGCTTTCTTT. Full variable domain (rest looked up from reference TRBV11-1 and TRBJ1-1): EAEVAQSPRYKITEKSQAVAFWCDPISGHATLYWYRQILGQGPELLVQFQDESVVDDSQLPKDRFSAERLKGVDSTLKIQPAELGDSAMYLCASSLIGATGTEAFFGQGTRLTVV.

V gene TRBV4-3 combines with J gene TRBJ1-1, with D unresolved. Germline CDR1 LGHNA, CDR2 YSLEER. V was cut by 0 bases and J by 1 base, with 9 bases left in between. The CDR3 extends over 15 amino acids. CDR3 DNA sequence: TGCGCCAGCAGCCAAGAAAGAGGATCGAACACTGAAGCTTTCTTT. It translates to CASSQERGSNTEAFF.

Here the CDR3 DNA reads TGCGCCAGCAAAAGAGGACTGAACACCGGGGAGCTGTTTTTT. Protein: CASKRGLNTGELFF. This sequence joins TRBV5-1 and TRBJ2-2; weak D call: TRBD2 (5 bases). The length of the CDR3 is 14 residues. The V end lost 6 bases, the J end lost 1 base, and 10 bases lay between the germline ends. Per germline, CDR1 SGHRS and CDR2 YFSETQ.

CDR3 residues: CASSLLFYYGYTF. As DNA, the CDR3 is TGTGCCAGCAGCTTGTTATTTTACTATGGCTACACCTTC. The genes are TRBV7-9 and TRBJ1-2; D is ambiguous. Trimming removed 3 bases from V and 3 bases from J, with 8 bases in between. CDR3 length: 13 residues. Germline assignment: CDR1 SEHNR and CDR2 FQNEAQ (reference sequence).

The gene calls are TRBV19 and TRBJ1-2; 7 bases align to TRBD1. Germline CDR1 and CDR2: LNHDA and SQIVND (reference sequence). V shed 8 bases and J 6 bases; nucleotides not matched to a gene: 12. The CDR3 has 14 residues. CDR3 in amino acids: CASRGNQGDHGYTF. The CDR3, as DNA: TGTGCCAGTCGGGGGAATCAGGGGGATCATGGCTACACCTTC.

The CDR3 region is CASSWGLAGGSETQYF. CDR3 nucleotide sequence: TGTGCCAGCAGTTGGGGACTAGCGGGGGGATCCGAGACCCAGTACTTC. The V and J genes are TRBV6-5 and TRBJ2-5; 15 nucleotides agree with TRBD2. The CDR3 runs to 16 residues. Germline CDR1 MNHEY, CDR2 SVGAGI. The ends lost 4 bases at V and 5 bases at J; junction bases unmatched: 5.

The chain combines TRBV6-1 with TRBJ2-3; 9 nucleotides line up with TRBD2. CDR1 and CDR2 (germline): MNHNS, SASEGT. The V gene end was trimmed by 3 bases and the J gene end by 6 bases; junction bases not matched to a gene: 10. The CDR3 length is 16 residues. DNA for the CDR3: TGTGCCAGCAGTGACGTTCTTGCGGGAGGGCCCGATACGCAGTATTTT. It encodes CASSDVLAGGPDTQYF.

The CDR3 reads CASSFFGQGRSPLHF. In nucleotides, the CDR3 is TGTGCCAGCAGCTTTTTTGGGCAGGGCCGTTCACCCCTCCACTTT. The rearrangement joins TRBV7-9 to TRBJ1-6; D perhaps matches TRBD1 (5 bases). The CDR3 runs 15 residues. With 3 bases removed from V and 9 bases from J, the gap between germline ends came to 15 bases. CDR1 is SEHNR, CDR2 FQNEAQ, per germline (reference sequence).

The chain carries TRBV15 and TRBJ1-5, with D possibly being TRBD1 (5 bases). Germline-derived CDR1 and CDR2 are LNHNV and YYDKDF (reference sequence). CDR3 length: 12 residues. The V and J ends lost 4 bases and 11 bases respectively, with 12 bases between them. CDR3: CATSTRPGAQHF. Written as DNA, the CDR3 is TGTGCCACCAGCACACGACCGGGGGCCCAGCATTTT.

The chain employs TRBV10-3 and TRBJ1-6; no clear D gene. Deletions cut 5 bases from V and 7 bases from J, with 12 bases between. Germline CDR1 is ENHRY and CDR2 is SYGVKD. This CDR3 has 14 residues. The CDR3: CAISQERGNSPLHF. CDR3 DNA: TGTGCCATCAGTCAGGAAAGAGGGAATTCACCCCTCCACTTT.